The clone carrying this TCR beta chain was counted ten times or more. The sample comes from a study of Graves' ophthalmopathy and Graves' hyperthyroidism. Amplification of TCR beta CDR3 regions used RNA transcripts. RT-PCR was first run with HTBI primers, then multiplex PCR in a second round. MiXCR, run by TCRdb on the multiplex PCR reads, gives a single entry per CDR3 protein. The sample includes approximately 330,000 distinct CDR3 sequences, roughly 17% of them seen just once. V dropped 4 bases and J dropped 4 bases, with 11 bases sitting between them. Germline V gene lookup returns CDR1 SQVTM and CDR2 ANQGSEA. The CDR3 is 12 residues long.

The rearrangement uses TRBV29-1 and TRBJ2-7; the D call may be TRBD1 or TRBD2 (5 bases each). The TCR was taken from an adult man with Graves' ophthalmopathy. Sequencing input: peripheral blood. This CDR3 is CSVGGSQYEQYF. The CDR3, as DNA: TGCAGCGTTGGGGGGAGCCAGTACGAGCAGTACTTC.